One TCR beta chain is described in this entry. Its antigen is not known. PCR or immunohistochemistry showed mismatch repair deficiency in every enrolled patient. TCR sequencing covered a few patients who responded to pembrolizumab. This sample was included in a study of PD-1 blockade in mismatch repair-deficient tumors. Study-level background: Enrolled about 2012-2016, patients had progressing, pretreated mismatch repair-deficient cancers of about a dozen types. Regarding the study as a whole: Tumor-resident clones, often undetectable pretreatment in blood, expanded then contracted after pembrolizumab.

Assay used: immunoSEQ multiplex PCR; TCRdb lists only in-frame clones, some missing. Among roughly 120,000 clones, around nine tenths were seen once, and the ten largest hold roughly 12%. CDR1 is MNHNY, CDR2 SVGAGI, per germline (reference sequence). The germline V and J ends were trimmed by 6 bases and 7 bases, with 19 bases remaining between them. The CDR3 sequence is 15 residues long. This sequence was found in an adult with mismatch repair-deficient cancer. The sequenced sample was peripheral blood, obtained approximately 69 weeks after starting pembrolizumab. This sequence joins TRBV6-6 and TRBJ2-1; the D gene could be TRBD1 or TRBD2 (5 bases each). The CDR3 region has the DNA TGTGCCAGCAGGAGCGAGTTGGGGGAATTGAATGAGCAGTTCTTC. Translated: CASRSELGELNEQFF.